This T cell receptor (beta chain) stems from a study of T-cell reconstitution after alpha-beta-depleted transplantation in children (dated by TCRdb to the mid-2010s). Regarding the study in general: Using TCR repertoire profiling, the study quantitatively followed how T-cell immune reconstitution unfolded in children after TCRalphabeta/CD19-depleted allogeneic hematopoietic cell transplantation. Here is what the overall study found, with its caveats: Over the following months the frequencies of hyperexpanded clones went down, and after one year T-cell counts and TCRbeta diversity were mostly credited to newly produced T cells. Apparently early alphabetaT-cell count recovery about two months after transplant reportedly relied on only several hundred rapidly expanded clones derived from non-depleted graft cells. The high TCRbeta diversity at day 60 in some patients was ascribed to recipient T cells and intrathymic progenitors that had survived conditioning.

In this sample, this clonotype turned up a few times. Its antigen is currently not known. No clone much larger than this one lies a single base away; base qualities are absent. According to the study, the label for this sample's treatment or condition signals: allogeneic hematopoietic cell transplantation with graft depleted of TCRalphabeta T cells and CD19 B cells. Transplant recipients were children who received TCRalphabeta/CD19-depleted allogeneic hematopoietic cell grafts. The library relied on PCR. The reads were generated on an Illumina HiSeq 2500. TCR libraries were prepared with molecular barcoding, using unique molecular identifiers to normalize TCRbeta repertoire quantification. In TCRdb, the public reads were trimmed at Q25 with fastp and aligned with MiXCR, with productive beta chains retained. Every entry covers one CDR3 protein and lists the most common genes and DNA from its rows. Here the sample has 500,000 to 650,000 distinct CDR3 sequences; over 9.5% occur a single time. The top ten hold 12% to 15% of the sample.

V was cut back by 2 bases and J by 1 base, leaving a gap of 10 bases between them. There are 15 amino acids in the CDR3, from cysteine to phenylalanine inclusive. Only the CDR3 DNA is retained, 45 bases long and in frame from the first base. Sequencing was performed on PBMCs, mostly from graft donor cells, taken 180 days after TCRalphabeta/CD19-depleted stem cell transplant. The source is a female patient between 2 and 15 years old who had a stem cell transplant for aplastic anemia, so the T cells may come from the graft donor. The sequence links TRBV12-3 or TRBV12-4 to TRBJ2-3; D gene: possibly TRBD1, on 5 matching bases. In nucleotides, the sequence is TGTGCCAGCAGTTTACCAGGGTGGGGCACAGATACGCAGTATTTT. This codes for CASSLPGWGTDTQYF.